Reported below is one T cell receptor beta chain. This CDR3 spans 15 amino acids. V shed 5 bases and J 4 bases; nucleotides not matched to a gene: 8. Germline V CDR1 and CDR2: SGHNT, YENEEA. The protocol was immunoSEQ multiplex PCR, while the TCRdb copy is restricted to in-frame clones and leaves out a portion. The profile shows about 8,900 clones, 27% of them singletons. These data are taken from a study of graft-versus-host responses after intestinal transplantation. The authors combined 200,000 CFSE-labeled responder cells with 200,000 irradiated, violet-dye-labeled stimulator cells in plates. Sorting after the reaction isolated proliferating CFSE-low CD3+CD4+ and CD3+CD8+ responders.

The clonotype was recovered from a human patient who was an organ donor for intestinal transplantation. Sequenced here: alloreactive CD8+ T cells from a mixed lymphocyte reaction culture, sampled before transplantation. The subset was: CFSE-low proliferating T cells sorted from approximately six-day pre-transplant mixed lymphocyte reaction (GvH or HvG direction). V and J are TRBV11-3 and TRBJ2-3; 8 positions agree with TRBD2. CDR3 coding DNA: TGTGCCAGCAGCCCCATCACTAGCGGCCCAGATACGCAGTATTTT. Protein product: CASSPITSGPDTQYF. The variable domain in full, with the rest retrieved from reference TRBV11-3 and TRBJ2-3, is EAGVVQSPRYKIIEKKQPVAFWCNPISGHNTLYWYLQNLGQGPELLIRYENEEAVDDSQLPKDRFSAERLKGVDSTLKIQPAELGDSAVYLCASSPITSGPDTQYFGPGTRLTVL.